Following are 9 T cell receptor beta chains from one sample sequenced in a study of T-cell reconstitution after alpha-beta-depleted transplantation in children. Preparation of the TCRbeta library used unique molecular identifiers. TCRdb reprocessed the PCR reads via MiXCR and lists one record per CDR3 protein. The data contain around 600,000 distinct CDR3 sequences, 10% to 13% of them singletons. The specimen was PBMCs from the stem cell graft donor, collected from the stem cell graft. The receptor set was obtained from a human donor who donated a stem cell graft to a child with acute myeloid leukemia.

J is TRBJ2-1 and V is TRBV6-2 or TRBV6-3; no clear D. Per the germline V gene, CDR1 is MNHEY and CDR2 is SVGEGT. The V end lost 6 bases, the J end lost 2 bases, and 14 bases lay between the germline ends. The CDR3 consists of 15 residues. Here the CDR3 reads CASRIYPATYNEQFF. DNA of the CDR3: TGTGCCAGCAGAATCTACCCCGCTACCTACAATGAGCAGTTCTTC.

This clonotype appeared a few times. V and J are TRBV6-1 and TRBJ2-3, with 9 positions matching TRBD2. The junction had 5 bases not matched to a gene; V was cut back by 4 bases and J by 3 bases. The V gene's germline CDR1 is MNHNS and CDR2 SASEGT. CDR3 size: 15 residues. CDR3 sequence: CASSASSGRTDTQYF. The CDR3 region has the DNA TGTGCCAGCAGTGCGAGTAGCGGGAGAACAGATACGCAGTATTTT.

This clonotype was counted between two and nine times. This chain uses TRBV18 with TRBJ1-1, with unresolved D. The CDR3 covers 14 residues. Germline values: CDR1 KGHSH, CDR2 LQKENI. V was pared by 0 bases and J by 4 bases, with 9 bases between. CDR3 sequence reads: CASSPPMVGTEAFF. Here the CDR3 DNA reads TGTGCCAGCTCACCACCAATGGTTGGCACTGAAGCTTTCTTT.

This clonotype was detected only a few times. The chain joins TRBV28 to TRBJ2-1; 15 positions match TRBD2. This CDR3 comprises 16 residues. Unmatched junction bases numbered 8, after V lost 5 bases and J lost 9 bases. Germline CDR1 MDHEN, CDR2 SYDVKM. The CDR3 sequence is CASSPGTSGRIVEQFF. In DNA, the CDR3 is TGTGCCAGCAGTCCCGGGACTAGCGGGAGGATAGTTGAGCAGTTCTTC.

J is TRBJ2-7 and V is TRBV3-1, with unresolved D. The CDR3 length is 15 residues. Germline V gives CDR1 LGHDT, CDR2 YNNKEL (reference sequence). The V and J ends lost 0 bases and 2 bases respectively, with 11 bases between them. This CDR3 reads CASSQDPGGAYEQYF. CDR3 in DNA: TGTGCCAGCAGCCAAGATCCCGGTGGGGCCTACGAGCAGTACTTC.

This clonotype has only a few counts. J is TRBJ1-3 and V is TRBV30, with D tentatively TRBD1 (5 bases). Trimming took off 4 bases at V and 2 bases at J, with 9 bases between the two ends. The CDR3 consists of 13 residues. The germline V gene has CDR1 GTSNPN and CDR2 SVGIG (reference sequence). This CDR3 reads CAWKSGTGNTIYF. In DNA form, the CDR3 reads TGTGCCTGGAAATCAGGGACTGGAAACACCATATATTTT.

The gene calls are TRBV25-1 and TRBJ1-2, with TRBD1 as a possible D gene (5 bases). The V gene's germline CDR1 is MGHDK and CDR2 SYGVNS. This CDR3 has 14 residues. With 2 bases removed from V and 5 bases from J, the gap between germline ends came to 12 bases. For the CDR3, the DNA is TGTGCCAGCAGTGAAAGGGGACGGAGATATGGCTACACCTTC. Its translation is CASSERGRRYGYTF.

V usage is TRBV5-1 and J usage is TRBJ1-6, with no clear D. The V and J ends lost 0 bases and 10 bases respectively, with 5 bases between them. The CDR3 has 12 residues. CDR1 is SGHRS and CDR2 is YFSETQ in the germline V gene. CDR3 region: CASSLGQSPLHF. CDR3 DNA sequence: TGCGCCAGCAGCTTGGGGCAGTCACCCCTCCACTTT.

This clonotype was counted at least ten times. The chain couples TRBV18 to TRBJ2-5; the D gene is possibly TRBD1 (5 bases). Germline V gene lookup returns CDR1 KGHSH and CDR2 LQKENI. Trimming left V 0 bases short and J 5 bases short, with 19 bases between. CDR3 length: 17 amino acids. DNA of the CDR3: TGTGCCAGCTCACCACCTGTCGTGGCAGGGAAAATCGAGACCCAGTACTTC. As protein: CASSPPVVAGKIETQYF. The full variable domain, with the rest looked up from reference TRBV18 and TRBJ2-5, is NAGVMQNPRHLVRRRGQEARLRCSPMKGHSHVYWYRQLPEEGLKFMVYLQKENIIDESGMPKERFSAEFPKEGPSILRIQQVVRGDSAAYFCASSPPVVAGKIETQYFGPGTRLLVL.